This T cell receptor (beta chain) was identified in a study of blood T cell repertoires in COVID-19. This CDR3 region has 17 residues. The V and J ends lost 3 bases and 2 bases, in that order; junction bases with no gene match: 9. Germline V gene data show CDR1 as LNHDA and CDR2 as SQIVND (reference sequence). Clones were read by immunoSEQ multiplex PCR, and TCRdb kept only the in-frame ones, dropping some. The sample shows 120,000 to 150,000 clones, about 87% of them seen only once. The sequencing sample was made of peripheral blood. The sequence came from a man older than 75 with acute or convalescent COVID-19. The J gene is TRBJ1-1, the V gene TRBV19; 10 nucleotides agree with TRBD1. DNA of the CDR3: TGTGCCAGTAGTATTTTTAAGGGACAGGGGATCAACACTGAAGCTTTCTTT. This translates into CASSIFKGQGINTEAFF.